These 24 T cell receptor beta chains share one sample of origin, sequenced in a study of CD8 T cell repertoires and HIV-1 epitope variants. Their antigens are not known. The table came from immunoSEQ multiplex PCR; TCRdb's copy has only in-frame clones and leaves some out. The sample yields fewer than 4,000 clones, around 60% seen once. The source material was cultured CD8+ T cells derived from PBMCs. The origin of the receptors is a male donor with HIV.

The chain is built from TRBV2 and TRBJ1-6; unclear D gene. CDR1 and CDR2 (germline): SNHLY, FYNNEI. This CDR3 contains 17 residues. The V gene lost 5 bases and the J gene lost 0 bases, with 14 bases spanning the gap. Here the CDR3 reads CASSPDMPSSYNSPLHF. CDR3 coding DNA: TGTGCCAGCAGTCCAGACATGCCGAGCTCCTATAATTCACCCCTCCACTTT.

The genes are TRBV6-5 and TRBJ2-3, with 8 bases fitting TRBD1. Germline CDR1 is MNHEY and CDR2 is SVGAGI. Trimming at V came to 5 bases and at J to 3 bases, leaving 4 bases not matched to a gene. CDR3 length equals 14 residues. CDR3 DNA: TGTGCCAGCAGTGGGACAGGCGGGACAGATACGCAGTATTTT. This codes for CASSGTGGTDTQYF.

This clone is classed as large. V gene TRBV28 combines with J gene TRBJ1-2; D perhaps matches TRBD1 (5 bases). Trimming pared 5 bases from V and 3 bases from J, leaving 19 bases between. The CDR3 covers 16 residues. Per the germline V gene, CDR1 is MDHEN and CDR2 is SYDVKM. The CDR3 reads CASSIRPTDFDYGYTF. In DNA form, the CDR3 reads TGTGCCAGCAGTATACGCCCGACAGATTTCGACTATGGCTACACCTTC.

This clone was recorded once. The V and J genes are TRBV7-9 and TRBJ2-7, with TRBD1 matching over 10 bases. CDR1 and CDR2 (germline): SEHNR, FQNEAQ (reference sequence). This CDR3 has 14 amino acids. V shed 4 bases and J 7 bases; nucleotides not matched to a gene: 7. CDR3 DNA: TGTGCCAGCAGCTCCATGGGGACAGGGGAAGAGCAGTACTTC. It specifies CASSSMGTGEEQYF. Using reference TRBV7-9 and TRBJ2-7 for the parts outside the CDR3, the full variable domain is DTGVSQNPRHKITKRGQNVTFRCDPISEHNRLYWYRQTLGQGPEFLTYFQNEAQLEKSRLLSDRFSAERPKGSFSTLEIQRTEQGDSAMYLCASSSMGTGEEQYFGPGTRLTVT.

The chain employs TRBV7-9 and TRBJ1-1; the D is unclear. The V and J ends lost 7 bases and 5 bases respectively, with 8 bases between them. This CDR3 is built from 11 residues. Germline V gives CDR1 SEHNR, CDR2 FQNEAQ (reference sequence). Written as DNA, the CDR3 is TGTGCCAGCATCGGAGGAACTGAAGCTTTCTTT. It codes for CASIGGTEAFF.

The rearrangement links TRBV6-5 to TRBJ2-3, with 11 bases fitting TRBD2. Germline lookup yields CDR1 MNHEY and CDR2 SVGAGI. The CDR3 sequence is 15 residues long. The V segment lost 6 bases and the J segment 5 bases; nucleotides outside the gene matches: 7. CDR3 in amino acids: CASSSTSGTGDTQYF. CDR3 coding DNA: TGTGCCAGCAGCTCGACTAGCGGGACCGGAGATACGCAGTATTTT.

The chain links TRBV5-1 to TRBJ1-1; D is unclear. This CDR3 region has 15 residues. The germline gives CDR1 SGHRS, CDR2 YFSETQ. The V end lost 5 bases, the J end lost 4 bases, and 18 bases lay between the germline ends. The CDR3 DNA follows: TGCGCCAGCAGTTTTGGGCCCACCGGAGGCACTGAAGCTTTCTTT. Its translation: CASSFGPTGGTEAFF.

The chain couples TRBV15 to TRBJ2-1, with D possibly matching TRBD2 (6 bases). Germline CDR1 is LNHNV and CDR2 is YYDKDF (reference sequence). This CDR3 contains 16 residues. V was clipped by 0 bases and J by 6 bases, with 15 bases between them. CDR3 region: CATSRDFLETSNEQFF. The CDR3 bases are TGTGCCACCAGCAGAGATTTCTTAGAGACTAGCAATGAGCAGTTCTTC.

This clone was picked up a small number of times. CDR3 bases: TGCAGCGGCGACGGGACTAGAGGCACAGATACGCAGTATTTT. It translates to CSGDGTRGTDTQYF. The V call is TRBV29-1, the J call TRBJ2-3, with TRBD2 identical over 8 bases. The junction had 7 bases not matched to a gene; V was cut back by 7 bases and J by 1 base. Germline loops: CDR1 SQVTM, CDR2 ANQGSEA. This CDR3 spans 14 amino acids.

The rearrangement uses TRBV5-5 and TRBJ1-5; D is uncertain. Looked up from germline, CDR1 is SGHKS and CDR2 is YYEKEE (reference sequence). Trimming took off 3 bases at V and 0 bases at J, with 10 bases between the two ends. The CDR3 is 15 amino acids. The DNA of the CDR3 is TGTGCCAGCAGCTCTACAGAAAATAGCAATCAGCCCCAGCATTTT. This translates into CASSSTENSNQPQHF.

This chain uses TRBV5-6 with TRBJ2-7; 14 positions match TRBD2. The CDR3 sequence is 17 residues long. Germline CDR1 reads SGHDT; CDR2 reads YYEEEE. Trimming cost V 2 bases and J 5 bases; bases outside gene matches: 9. The CDR3 DNA follows: TGTGCCAGCAGCTTCGAGGGACTAGCGGGAGTAATCGACGAGCAGTACTTC. Residues: CASSFEGLAGVIDEQYF. Together with reference TRBV5-6 and TRBJ2-7, the CDR3 gives the full variable domain: DAGVTQSPTHLIKTRGQQVTLRCSPKSGHDTVSWYQQALGQGPQFIFQYYEEEERQRGNFPDRFSGHQFPNYSSELNVNALLLGDSALYLCASSFEGLAGVIDEQYFGPGTRLTVT.

Here the CDR3 reads CASSGNPSTEAFF. The CDR3 DNA reads as TGCGCCAGCAGCGGCAATCCTAGCACTGAAGCTTTCTTT. V and J are TRBV5-1 and TRBJ1-1, with unresolved D. CDR1 and CDR2 (germline): SGHRS, YFSETQ. This CDR3 is 13 amino acids long. The germline V and J ends were trimmed by 4 bases and 4 bases, with 11 bases remaining between them.

The chain links TRBV7-9 to TRBJ2-1, with D perhaps matching TRBD2 (6 bases). Trimming removed 3 bases at V and 7 bases at J, with 13 bases between. The CDR3 consists of 14 residues. The germline V gene has CDR1 SEHNR and CDR2 FQNEAQ (reference sequence). The CDR3 sequence: CASSLTTRGNEQFF. As DNA, the CDR3 is TGTGCCAGCAGCTTGACTACCCGGGGGAATGAGCAGTTCTTC. The whole variable domain, remainder taken from reference TRBV7-9 and TRBJ2-1, is DTGVSQNPRHKITKRGQNVTFRCDPISEHNRLYWYRQTLGQGPEFLTYFQNEAQLEKSRLLSDRFSAERPKGSFSTLEIQRTEQGDSAMYLCASSLTTRGNEQFFGPGTRLTVL.

The genes are TRBV28 and TRBJ2-5, with 8 positions matching TRBD1. In germline, CDR1 is MDHEN, CDR2 SYDVKM. The CDR3 contains 13 residues. V shed 11 bases and J 5 bases; nucleotides not matched to a gene: 10. The chain's CDR3 is CASEGRGLETQYF. The DNA for the CDR3 is TGTGCCTCAGAGGGCAGGGGGCTGGAGACCCAGTACTTC.

The CDR3 nucleotides are TGTGCCAGCAGCGGGACAGGGGACACCGGGGAGCTGTTTTTT. The encoded protein is CASSGTGDTGELFF. V is TRBV9 and J is TRBJ2-2; TRBD1 matches 9 bases. The CDR3 runs 14 residues. Looked up from germline, CDR1 is SGDLS and CDR2 is YYNGEE. Losses at the gene ends were 3 bases for V and 3 bases for J; bases not matched to a gene: 0.

V gene TRBV28 combines with J gene TRBJ2-5; no clear D. The length of the CDR3 is 13 residues. Germline loops: CDR1 MDHEN, CDR2 SYDVKM. Trimming took off 4 bases at V and 0 bases at J, with 6 bases between the two ends. The CDR3 coding sequence is TGTGCCAGCAGTTCCCACTACCAAGAGACCCAGTACTTC. Translated, it gives CASSSHYQETQYF.

The chain is built from TRBV27 and TRBJ1-6; TRBD1 aligns across 7 bases. With V trimmed by 2 bases and J by 4 bases, 2 bases remained unmatched. CDR1 is MNHEY and CDR2 is SMNVEV in the germline V gene (reference sequence). The CDR3 has 15 amino acids. CDR3 in amino acids: CASSLGQAYNSPLHF. CDR3 DNA: TGTGCCAGCAGTTTAGGACAGGCTTATAATTCACCCCTCCACTTT.

J is TRBJ1-2 and V is TRBV19, with TRBD1 matching over 7 bases. V was clipped by 9 bases and J by 1 base; unmatched bases: 5. The CDR3 sequence is 13 residues long. Germline-derived CDR1 and CDR2 are LNHDA and SQIVND (reference sequence). CDR3 sequence reads: CASRDSFNYGYTF. In nucleotides, the CDR3 is TGTGCCAGCCGGGACAGTTTTAACTATGGCTACACCTTC.

In the case of this clone: One end of the junction varies from germline; a read error may be responsible. The chain uses TRBV19 and TRBJ2-7; TRBD1 matches at 11 bases. Germline V CDR1 and CDR2: LNHDA, SQIVND (reference sequence). CDR3 length: 15 amino acids. CDR3 nucleotides: TGTGCCAGTAGTCAAACCGGGACAGGGGGAACTAGACCGTCCTTC. It specifies CASSQTGTGGTRPSF.

The genes are TRBV5-6 and TRBJ1-2; 9 bases align to TRBD1. The CDR3 spans 14 residues. The V gene's germline CDR1 is SGHDT and CDR2 YYEEEE. With 3 bases clipped from V and 3 bases from J, the junction kept 3 bases outside the gene matches. CDR3 sequence reads: CASSSDRGYYGYTF. The CDR3 DNA follows: TGTGCCAGCAGCTCGGACAGGGGCTACTATGGCTACACCTTC.

A few counts support this clone. J is TRBJ1-5 and V is TRBV14; 7 positions match TRBD1. Trimming at V came to 3 bases and at J to 2 bases, leaving 1 base not matched to a gene. CDR1 SGHDN and CDR2 FVKESK come from the germline V gene. CDR3 length equals 14 residues. The CDR3 loop is CASSHGQGNQPQHF. As DNA, the CDR3 is TGTGCCAGCAGCCATGGACAGGGCAATCAGCCCCAGCATTTT.

The genes are TRBV30 and TRBJ1-5; 7 bases are shared with TRBD1. V was pared by 2 bases and J by 7 bases, with 11 bases of the junction left unmatched. The germline V gene encodes CDR1 GTSNPN and CDR2 SVGIG (reference sequence). This CDR3 has 15 amino acids. The CDR3, as DNA: TGTGCCTGGAGTTCTGGGACAGCCCAGGGGCAGCCCCAGCATTTT. This codes for CAWSSGTAQGQPQHF.

The rearrangement uses TRBV4-3 and TRBJ2-7; tentative D call: TRBD1 (6 bases). This CDR3 spans 14 amino acids. Germline CDR1 LGHNA, CDR2 YSLEER. V shed 5 bases and J shed 5 bases, with 16 bases lying between them. The CDR3 protein is CASSSTTGSDEQYF. CDR3 DNA: TGCGCCAGCAGCTCGACTACAGGGTCCGACGAGCAGTACTTC.

Only a few counts were recorded for this clone. This chain connects TRBV7-9 to TRBJ1-1, with a tentative D call TRBD1 (6 bases). Trimming shortened V by 6 bases and J by 11 bases, and 13 bases separated the two germline ends. CDR3 size: 11 residues. Germline CDR1 and CDR2: SEHNR and FQNEAQ (reference sequence). The CDR3 loop is CASREGDRAFF. The CDR3 DNA is TGTGCCAGCAGGGAGGGAGACAGGGCTTTCTTT.